This T cell receptor beta chain was recorded in a study of cytomegalovirus exposure and HLA in healthy donors. Vbeta (60) and Jbeta (13) primers were used in the PCR. TCRdb keeps only in-frame clones here, not all; method: immunoSEQ multiplex PCR. Its clone listing holds tens of thousands of clones. This CDR3 has 14 residues. Looked up from germline, CDR1 is SGHNT and CDR2 is YYREEE (reference sequence). Trimming stripped 0 bases from V and 4 bases from J, with 11 bases between. This TCR came from a young man in good health and CMV-seropositive. The chain combines TRBV5-4 with TRBJ2-7; the D gene is possibly TRBD2 (5 bases). Sequenced sample: PBMCs. The CDR3 sequence: CASSLAGVQYEQYF. CDR3 nucleotides: TGTGCCAGCAGCTTGGCCGGGGTTCAATACGAGCAGTACTTC.